This TCR beta chain originates from a study of vaccination and CD4 T cells after COVID-19. Cultured CD4+ T cell DNA was sequenced using the Oncomine TCR Beta short-read assay. Genomic DNA was taken out of cultured CD4+ T cells by extraction. TCRdb re-analysed the PCR reads in MiXCR, keeping a single row per CDR3 protein. This table has over 15,000 distinct CDR3 sequences, around 73% appearing once. Treatment reported: roughly ten-day PBMC culture with coronavirus spike peptide pools or control peptides (ViraFEST assay). ViraFEST sequenced TCRs after peptide-pool expansion of antigen-specific T cells. PBMCs were cultured at two million per well with 10 IU/ml IL-2 and approximately 9.4 ug/ml peptide pools. There are 17 residues in the CDR3. Per the germline V gene, CDR1 is DFQATT and CDR2 is SNEGSKA (reference sequence). With 4 bases clipped from V and 3 bases from J, the junction kept 16 bases outside the gene matches.

As to this clonotype: Its antigen is unknown.

Sample: CD4+ T cells from blood, cultured in vitro. This rearrangement joins TRBV20-1 to TRBJ2-5, with 8 bases that match TRBD1. This receptor was obtained from a human donor who had recovered from COVID-19. The CDR3 DNA reads as TGCAGTGCTAAAGGGGGACAGGTAATCTTTCGAGAAGAGACCCAGTACTTC. Protein product: CSAKGGQVIFREETQYF.